The table lists the clone carrying this T cell receptor (beta chain) with many counts. This sample was taken from a study of neurological immune-mediated disorders. Study-wide background: Among the approximately 35 patients with multiple sclerosis, some 31 were relapsing-remitting, while 3 were secondary progressive.

The cDNA was generated through 5'RACE incorporating 10-nucleotide random UMIs. TCRdb redid the calling of the 5' RACE reads with MiXCR, one entry per CDR3 protein. The sample includes over 60,000 distinct CDR3 sequences, more than 4% seen only once; the top ten take less than 3.5%. This CDR3 has 12 amino acids. Deletions cut 7 bases from V and 5 bases from J, with 10 bases between. The sequencing input was PBMCs. This chain links TRBV12-3 or TRBV12-4 with TRBJ2-3; D unclear. The TCR comes from a woman aged 45 to 65 with multiple sclerosis. The CDR3 DNA follows: TGTGCCAGCAACTGGAAAGGAGATACGCAGTATTTT. Protein product: CASNWKGDTQYF.